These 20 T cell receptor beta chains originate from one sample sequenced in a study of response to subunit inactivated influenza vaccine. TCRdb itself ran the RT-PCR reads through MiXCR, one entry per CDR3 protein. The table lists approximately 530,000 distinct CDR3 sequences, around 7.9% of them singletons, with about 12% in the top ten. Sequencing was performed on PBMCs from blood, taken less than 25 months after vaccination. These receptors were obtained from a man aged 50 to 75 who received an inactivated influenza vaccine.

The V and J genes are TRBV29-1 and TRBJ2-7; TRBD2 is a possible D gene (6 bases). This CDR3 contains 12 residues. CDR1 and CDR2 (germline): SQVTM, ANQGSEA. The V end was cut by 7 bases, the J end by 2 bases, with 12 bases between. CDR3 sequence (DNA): TGCAGCGGCTTGGGGGGTGCCTACGAGCAGTACTTC. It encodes CSGLGGAYEQYF.

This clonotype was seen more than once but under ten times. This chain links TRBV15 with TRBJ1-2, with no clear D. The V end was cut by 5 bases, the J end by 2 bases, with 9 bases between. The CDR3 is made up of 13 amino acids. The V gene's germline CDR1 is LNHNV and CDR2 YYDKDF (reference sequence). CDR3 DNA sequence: TGTGCCACCAGCGTAAAGGACAACTATGGCTACACCTTC. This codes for CATSVKDNYGYTF.

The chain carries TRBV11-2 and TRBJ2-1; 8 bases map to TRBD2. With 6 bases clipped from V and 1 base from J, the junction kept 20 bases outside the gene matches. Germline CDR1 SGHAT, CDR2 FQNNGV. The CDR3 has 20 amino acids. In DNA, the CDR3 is TGTGCCAGCAGTTCCTCCTGGGTAGCGGGGAAGAAAAGTTCCTACAATGAGCAGTTCTTC. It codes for CASSSSWVAGKKSSYNEQFF.

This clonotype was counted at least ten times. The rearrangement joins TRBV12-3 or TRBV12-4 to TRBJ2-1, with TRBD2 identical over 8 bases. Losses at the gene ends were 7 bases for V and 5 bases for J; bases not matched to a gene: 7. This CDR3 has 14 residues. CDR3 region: CASKTSGPHNEQFF. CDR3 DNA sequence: TGTGCCAGCAAAACTAGCGGCCCTCACAATGAGCAGTTCTTC.

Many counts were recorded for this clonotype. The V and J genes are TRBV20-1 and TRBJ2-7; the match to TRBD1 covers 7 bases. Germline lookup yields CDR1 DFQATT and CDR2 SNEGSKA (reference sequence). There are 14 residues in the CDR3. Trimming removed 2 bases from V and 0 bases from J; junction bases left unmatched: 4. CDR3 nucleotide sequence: TGCAGTGCTAGATCCCGACAGGGCTCCTACGAGCAGTACTTC. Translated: CSARSRQGSYEQYF.

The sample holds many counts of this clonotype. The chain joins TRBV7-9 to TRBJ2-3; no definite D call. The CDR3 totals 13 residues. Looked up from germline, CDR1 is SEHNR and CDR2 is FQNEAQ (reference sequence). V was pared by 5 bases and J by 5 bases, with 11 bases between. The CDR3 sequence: CASSPENLDTQYF. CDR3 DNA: TGTGCCAGCAGCCCGGAGAACTTAGATACGCAGTATTTT.

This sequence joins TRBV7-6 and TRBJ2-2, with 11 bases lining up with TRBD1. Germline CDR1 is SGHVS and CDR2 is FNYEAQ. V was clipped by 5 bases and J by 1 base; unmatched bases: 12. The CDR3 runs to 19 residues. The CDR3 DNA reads TGTGCCAGCAGCCCTTTTGCAGGACAGGGGGCGAGGAACACCGGGGAGCTGTTTTTT. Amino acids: CASSPFAGQGARNTGELFF.

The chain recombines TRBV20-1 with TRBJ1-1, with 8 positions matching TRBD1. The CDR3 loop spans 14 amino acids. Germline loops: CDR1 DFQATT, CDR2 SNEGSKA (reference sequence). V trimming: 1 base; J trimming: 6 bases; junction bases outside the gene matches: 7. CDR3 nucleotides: TGCAGTGCTAGAGGACAGGGGAATAGCGCTGAAGCTTTCTTT. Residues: CSARGQGNSAEAFF.

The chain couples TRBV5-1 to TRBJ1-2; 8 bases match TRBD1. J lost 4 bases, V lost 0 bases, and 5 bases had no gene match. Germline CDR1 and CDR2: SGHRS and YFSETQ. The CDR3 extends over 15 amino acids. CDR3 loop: CASSLAPGGSYGYTF. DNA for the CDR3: TGCGCCAGCAGCTTGGCCCCAGGGGGCAGCTATGGCTACACCTTC.

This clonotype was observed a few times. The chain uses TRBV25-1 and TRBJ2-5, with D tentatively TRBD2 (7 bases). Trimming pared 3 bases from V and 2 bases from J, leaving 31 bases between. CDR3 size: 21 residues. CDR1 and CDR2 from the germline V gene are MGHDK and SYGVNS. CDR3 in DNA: TGTGCCAGCAGTGATCCCACCCTTACCGGCGGGGGCTATTTTGGGCAAGAGACCCAGTACTTC. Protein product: CASSDPTLTGGGYFGQETQYF. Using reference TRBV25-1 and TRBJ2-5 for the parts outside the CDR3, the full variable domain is EADIYQTPRYLVIGTGKKITLECSQTMGHDKMYWYQQDPGMELHLIHYSYGVNSTEKGDLSSESTVSRIRTEHFPLTLESARPSHTSQYLCASSDPTLTGGGYFGQETQYFGPGTRLLVL.

CDR3 region: CSAKPHGPLYEQYF. The CDR3 nucleotides are TGCAGTGCTAAGCCGCACGGGCCACTTTACGAGCAGTACTTC. The chain couples TRBV20-1 to TRBJ2-7, with D unclear. This CDR3 region has 14 residues. V shed 4 bases and J shed 4 bases, with 17 bases lying between them. From germline, CDR1 is DFQATT and CDR2 SNEGSKA (reference sequence).

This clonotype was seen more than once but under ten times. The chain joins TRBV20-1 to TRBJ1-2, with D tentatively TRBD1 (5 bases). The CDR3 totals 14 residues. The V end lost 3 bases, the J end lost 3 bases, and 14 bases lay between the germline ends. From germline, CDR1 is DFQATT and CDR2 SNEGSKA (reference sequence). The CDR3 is CSARDIRGDYGYTF. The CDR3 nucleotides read TGCAGTGCTAGGGACATTCGGGGGGACTATGGCTACACCTTC.

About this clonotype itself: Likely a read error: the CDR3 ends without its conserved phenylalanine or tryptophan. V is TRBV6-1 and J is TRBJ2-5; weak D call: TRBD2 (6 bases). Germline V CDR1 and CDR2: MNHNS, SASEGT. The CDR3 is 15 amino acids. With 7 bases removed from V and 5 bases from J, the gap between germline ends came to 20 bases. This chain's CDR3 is CASTRVYGSGETQYL. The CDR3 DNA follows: TGTGCCAGCACCAGGGTCTACGGGAGCGGGGAGACCCAGTACTTA.

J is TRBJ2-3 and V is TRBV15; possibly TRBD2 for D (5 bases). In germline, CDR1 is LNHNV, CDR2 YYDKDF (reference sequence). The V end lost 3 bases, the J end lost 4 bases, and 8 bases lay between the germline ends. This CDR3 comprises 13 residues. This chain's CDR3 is CATSSARADTQYF. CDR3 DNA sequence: TGTGCCACCAGCAGCGCGCGGGCAGATACGCAGTATTTT.

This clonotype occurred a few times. The CDR3 spells CSAASVTNNEQFF. The CDR3, as DNA: TGCAGTGCTGCCTCTGTCACGAACAATGAGCAGTTCTTC. This chain uses TRBV20-1 with TRBJ2-1; D remains unclear. The CDR3 is 13 amino acids. Looked up from germline, CDR1 is DFQATT and CDR2 is SNEGSKA (reference sequence). The V gene lost 5 bases and the J gene lost 5 bases, with 13 bases spanning the gap.

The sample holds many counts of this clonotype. The CDR3 sequence: CSTGTVTYNEQFF. In DNA, the CDR3 is TGCAGCACCGGGACAGTGACTTACAATGAGCAGTTCTTC. The chain joins TRBV20-1 to TRBJ2-1; 7 bases are a match to TRBD1. Germline V gives CDR1 DFQATT, CDR2 SNEGSKA (reference sequence). The CDR3 is 13 amino acids.

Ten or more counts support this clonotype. CDR3 in DNA: TGTGCCAGCAGTTTCCATGGGGGAAACACCATATATTTT. This encodes CASSFHGGNTIYF. This chain links TRBV12-3 or TRBV12-4 with TRBJ1-3; D remains unclear. This CDR3 comprises 13 residues. V gave up 3 bases and J gave up 4 bases, with 7 bases separating them.

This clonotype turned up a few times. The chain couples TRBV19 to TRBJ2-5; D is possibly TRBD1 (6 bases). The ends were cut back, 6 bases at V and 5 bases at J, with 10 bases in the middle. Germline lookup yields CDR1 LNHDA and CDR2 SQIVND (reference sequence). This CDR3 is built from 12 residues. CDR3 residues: CASRQGLETQYF. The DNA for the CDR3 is TGTGCCAGTAGACAGGGTCTGGAGACCCAGTACTTC.

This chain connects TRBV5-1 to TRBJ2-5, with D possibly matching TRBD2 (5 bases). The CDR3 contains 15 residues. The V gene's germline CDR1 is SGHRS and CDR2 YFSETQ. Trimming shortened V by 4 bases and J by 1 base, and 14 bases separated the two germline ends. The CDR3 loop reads CASSPGSSVQETQYF. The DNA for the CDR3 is TGCGCCAGCAGCCCGGGGTCCTCTGTCCAAGAGACCCAGTACTTC.

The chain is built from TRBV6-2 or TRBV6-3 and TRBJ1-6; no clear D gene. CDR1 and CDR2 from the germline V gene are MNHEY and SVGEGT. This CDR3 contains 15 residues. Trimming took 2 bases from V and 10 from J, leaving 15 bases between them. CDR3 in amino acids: CASSYSTARSSPLHF. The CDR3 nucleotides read TGTGCCAGCAGTTACAGTACGGCGAGGAGCTCACCCCTCCACTTT.